This TCR beta chain originates from a study of OX40 agonist ivuxolimab in advanced cancers. Patients were excluded for autoimmune disease history or systemic immunosuppression. Assay: immunoSEQ multiplex PCR; the TCRdb copy retains only in-frame clones and omits some. The table has tens of thousands of clones, about 86% seen once; the top ten hold roughly 32%. Trimming removed 8 bases at V and 4 bases at J, with 27 bases between. CDR1 is MNHEY and CDR2 is SMNVEV in the germline V gene (reference sequence). The CDR3 loop spans 18 amino acids. This chain links TRBV27 with TRBJ1-5; D is perhaps TRBD1 (6 bases). This sequence was found in an adult with an advanced solid tumor such as melanoma, head and neck, liver or kidney cancer. This specimen was CD4+ or CD8+ T cells sorted from blood, taken in a trial of the OX40 agonist ivuxolimab. CDR3 sequence reads: CASASQTYRTARNQPQHF. As DNA, the CDR3 is TGTGCCAGCGCCTCCCAAACCTACAGGACAGCTCGGAATCAGCCCCAGCATTTT.